The next 3 T cell receptor beta chains were all read from a single sample in a study of cytomegalovirus exposure and HLA in healthy donors. The PCR used 60 Vbeta and 13 Jbeta primers. Assay used: immunoSEQ multiplex PCR; TCRdb lists only in-frame clones, some missing. The sample has some 150,000 clones; about four fifths are singletons. Sequencing input: PBMCs. These receptors were taken from a man aged 50 to 60 in good health and CMV-seropositive.

The gene calls are TRBV5-1 and TRBJ1-1, with 8 bases that match TRBD1. J lost 4 bases, V lost 1 base, and 9 bases had no gene match. The length of the CDR3 is 16 residues. CDR1 and CDR2 from the germline V gene are SGHRS and YFSETQ. CDR3: CASSLMGQVSGTEAFF. The DNA of the CDR3 is TGCGCCAGCAGCTTGATGGGACAGGTATCGGGCACTGAAGCTTTCTTT. Full variable domain (missing parts from reference TRBV5-1 and TRBJ1-1): KAGVTQTPRYLIKTRGQQVTLSCSPISGHRSVSWYQQTPGQGLQFLFEYFSETQRNKGNFPGRFSGRQFSNSRSEMNVSTLELGDSALYLCASSLMGQVSGTEAFFGQGTRLTVV.

This clone was counted at least ten times. The chain employs TRBV4-1 and TRBJ2-7; D may be TRBD1 (6 bases). Germline V gene data show CDR1 as MGHRA and CDR2 as YSYEKL. Trimming took 4 bases from V and 2 from J, leaving 12 bases between them. The CDR3 is 14 amino acids. The CDR3 DNA is TGCGCCAGCAGCCGAAACAGGGAGCCCTACGAGCAGTACTTC. Its protein product is CASSRNREPYEQYF.

The chain employs TRBV9 and TRBJ2-7; 7 nucleotides match TRBD1. Losses at the gene ends were 2 bases for V and 6 bases for J; bases not matched to a gene: 5. Germline CDR1 SGDLS, CDR2 YYNGEE. This CDR3 contains 13 residues. The CDR3 sequence: CASSVLQGSEQYF. The CDR3 DNA reads TGTGCCAGCAGCGTCCTACAGGGGAGCGAGCAGTACTTC.